Here is one T cell receptor beta chain with its context. Its binding antigen is unknown. Per-base qualities were not stored, and no clone one base away is much larger. Per the publication, the time point label means: baseline before oral tofacitinib. Lesional scalp punch biopsies and peripheral blood were collected from alopecia areata patients. PBMCs were isolated by density centrifugation and stained for CD3, CD4 and CD8, and CD4+ and CD8+ T cells were sorted on a FACSAria. To prepare the library, the immunoSEQ multiplex PCR assay was applied. RNA was extracted from all samples and reverse transcribed into cDNA, which served as template for TCR sequencing. First-strand cDNA was synthesized using SuperScript III with a 2:1 mix of oligo-dT and random hexamers. Amplification bias was assessed with a synthetic immune receptor repertoire, and residual bias was removed computationally. From the authors' description of their analysis: Raw reads were preprocessed to remove errors, and CDR3 was defined by IMGT conventions from the conserved cysteine to phenylalanine. Clonality was calculated as 1 minus Shannon entropy normalized by log2 of the number of productive unique TCRs. Scalp TCRbeta sequences were cross-referenced with sorted blood CD4 and CD8 repertoires so that the CD4 or CD8 identity of scalp clones could be inferred. Held by TCRdb, this immuneACCESS table contains in-frame sequences only and omits some clones. Under half of the omission traces to an unresolved V gene where checked; the cause of the rest is unknown. The V and J calls and the clone size are those of that table, but D and trimming were determined from the DNA. The sample data list some 170,000 clones, and roughly 66% of these were observed just once. Clones ranked in the top ten supply around 10% of the sample.

The sample belongs to a study of CD8+ T cells in alopecia areata (dated 2018 in TCRdb). Context from the whole study: Treated patients were enrolled in an open-label pilot trial of oral tofacitinib at 5 to 10 mg twice daily for moderate-to-severe alopecia areata. Tofacitinib was given for 6 to 18 months, followed by 6 months of follow-up off drug to assess delayed response and recurrence. In both human patients and the C3H/HeJ mouse model, the study applied high-throughput TCRbeta sequencing to look at T cell clonal expansion in alopecia areata. On the human side, TCRbeta sequencing was run on scalp tissue and on sorted CD4+ and CD8+ peripheral blood T cells from healthy controls and from alopecia areata patients with either patchy or totalis/universalis disease. Biopsies were taken from tofacitinib-treated patients at baseline and at 4 and 24 weeks of treatment, and a later scalp biopsy was taken in several of the tofacitinib-treated patients. Clonality in the scalp was compared among normal scalp (n=4), patchy alopecia areata scalp (n=8), and alopecia totalis/universalis scalp (n=8). The RNA source kit depended on sample type: the PAXgene miRNA kit for fixed scalp, the miRNeasy kit for PBMCs, and the RNeasy kit for mouse skin. immunoSEQ multiplex PCR using 35 Vbeta forward primers and 13 Jbeta reverse primers was used to amplify TCRbeta CDR3 regions.

CDR1 and CDR2, per the germline V gene (reference sequence), are MNHEY and SMNVEV. V is cut by 10 bases and J by 2 bases, and the space between the germline ends is 11 bases. CDR3 length: 12 amino acids, cysteine to phenylalanine. Only the CDR3 region is kept as DNA, spanning 36 bases read in frame from base 1. The study at large found these results: Scalp TCR repertoire analysis is complicated because resident alphabeta T cells in normal human skin are also sequenced, whereas mouse skin is dominated by gammadelta T cells. TCR sequences shared between patients were less clear than in mice, possibly partly because of HLA diversity in the patient population. Compared with normal scalp, lesional scalp, particularly in alopecia totalis/universalis, had higher clonality and more expanded CD8+ clones, which suggests antigenic drive.

The receptor chain draws on TRBV27 and TRBJ1-2; the D gene lacks a confident call. The receptor comes from a human donor with alopecia areata. Specimen: CD8+ T cells sorted from blood, collected at week 0. The nucleotide sequence reads as follows: TGTGCCACCTGGACTGAGAACTATGGCTACACCTTC. The encoded protein is CATWTENYGYTF.